This T cell receptor (beta chain) was obtained from a study of control samples from healthy donors and cancer patients. This CDR3 comprises 15 residues. The V segment lost 4 bases and the J segment 4 bases; nucleotides outside the gene matches: 7. Germline lookup yields CDR1 SEHNR and CDR2 FQNEAQ (reference sequence). Some clones are missing from TCRdb's copy, which holds only in-frame ones; the method was immunoSEQ multiplex PCR. The sample has 150,000 to 200,000 clones; 91% are singletons. The source material was blood. The source is a woman between 40 and 50 years old in good health. V is TRBV7-9 and J is TRBJ2-5; TRBD1 aligns across 9 bases. CDR3 nucleotides: TGTGCCAGCAGCTCGCTTCCGGGACAGGGAGAGACCCAGTACTTC. This encodes CASSSLPGQGETQYF. Based on the CDR3 plus reference TRBV7-9 and TRBJ2-5, the full variable domain is DTGVSQNPRHKITKRGQNVTFRCDPISEHNRLYWYRQTLGQGPEFLTYFQNEAQLEKSRLLSDRFSAERPKGSFSTLEIQRTEQGDSAMYLCASSSLPGQGETQYFGPGTRLLVL.